One sample yielded the 28 T cell receptor beta chains listed below, sequenced in a study of tissue T cells after allogeneic stem cell transplantation (dated by TCRdb to the early 2020s). The library came from the immunoSEQ multiplex PCR assay. TCRdb holds this immuneACCESS table with in-frame rearrangements only. Some clones are missing; in checked studies, unresolved V genes explain under half, and the rest has no known cause. The sample records thousands of clones, approximately 52% of which are singletons. Roughly 30% of the sample belongs to the ten largest clones. Read against the paper, the sample's time point label means: mouse harvest day 7 after allogeneic transplant. Mouse grafts consisting of 10^7 T-cell-depleted bone marrow cells combined with 10^6 splenic CD5+ T cells were administered by tail vein injection. The sequenced material came from spleen. These receptor sequences come from a female BALB/c mouse given C57BL/6 T cells with graft-versus-host disease after an allogeneic hematopoietic cell transplant.

Worth noting for this clone: Gene names are the mouse ones. The CDR3 reads CASSLGGPGNTLYF. CDR3 bases read: TGTGCAAGCAGCTTAGGGGGACCCGGAAATACGCTCTAT. This chain uses TRBV16 with TRBJ1-3, with a tentative D call TRBD1 (5 bases). The DNA ends 1 residue before the CDR3 does, and the rest of the CDR3 is filled in from the germline J gene. Germline loops: CDR1 SGHSA, CDR2 FRNQAP. CDR3 length: 14 residues. Trimming removed 1 base at V and 4 bases at J, with 8 bases between.

The table lists this clone with a few counts. The genes and germline here are from mouse. The CDR3 end is not reached by the read, which stops 1 residue before it; the germline J gene fills it in. This chain links TRBV16 with TRBJ2-7; 10 nucleotides align to TRBD1. Per the germline V gene, CDR1 is SGHSA and CDR2 is FRNQAP. CDR3 length: 13 amino acids. Losses at the gene ends were 4 bases for V and 6 bases for J; bases not matched to a gene: 3. The CDR3 sequence: CASSWDRGIEQYF. CDR3 DNA, as far as it was read: TGTGCAAGCAGCTGGGACAGGGGAATTGAACAGTAC.

This clone was picked up a small number of times. Gene labels here are mouse ones. Read sequence stops 1 residue before the CDR3 end, and the germline J gene provides the missing end. The chain joins TRBV29 to TRBJ1-1, with a weak D call TRBD1 (5 bases). The V gene lost 6 bases and the J gene lost 3 bases, with 11 bases spanning the gap. The CDR3 extends over 13 amino acids. CDR1 is MSHET, CDR2 SYDVDS, per germline. Here the CDR3 reads CASSQGRDTEVFF. CDR3 DNA (partial): TGTGCTAGCAGCCAGGGAAGGGACACAGAAGTCTTC.

Of note for this clone: Genes here carry mouse names. The CDR3 end is not reached by the read, which stops 1 residue before it; the germline J gene fills it in. The genes are TRBV13-3 and TRBJ1-1, with D hard to call. The V and J ends lost 6 bases and 0 bases respectively, with 9 bases between them. Germline CDR1 is NNHDY and CDR2 is SYVADS. This CDR3 has 13 residues. CDR3 bases read: TGTGCCAGCAACCGACACGCAAACACAGAAGTCTTC. This codes for CASNRHANTEVF. The complete CDR3 reads CASNRHANTEVFF.

Comments on this clone: The gene symbols are mouse symbols. The read ends 1 residue shy of where the CDR3 ends; the end is completed using the germline J gene. This chain uses TRBV23 with TRBJ1-1. From germline, CDR1 is KGHTA and CDR2 FQNQQP. This CDR3 region has 12 residues. CDR3: CSSSRINTEVFF. The covered CDR3 bases are TGCTCCAGCAGTAGAATAAACACAGAAGTCTTC.

Remarks on this clone: These gene names are mouse names. The sequence runs out 1 residue before the end of the CDR3; the remainder is reconstructed from the germline J gene. Distinct nucleotide sequences in the sample also encode this CDR3. The chain links TRBV1 to TRBJ2-4; TRBD2 agrees at 8 bases. Germline loops: CDR1 NSQYPW, CDR2 LRSPGD (reference sequence). V shed 0 bases, J shed 3 bases, and the junction held 8 bases outside the gene matches. The CDR3 sequence is 17 residues long. The CDR3 loop reads CTCSADRGGRAQNTLYF. CDR3 DNA, as far as it was read: TGCACCTGCAGTGCAGATCGGGGGGGGCGGGCGCAAAACACCTTGTAC.

This clone is classed as large. Mouse gene names and germline throughout. The CDR3 end lies 1 residue beyond the end of the read and is filled in from the germline J gene. The V call is TRBV13-1, the J call TRBJ2-7; D possibly corresponds to TRBD2 (6 bases). This CDR3 is built from 12 residues. Looked up from germline, CDR1 is NSHNY and CDR2 is SYGAGN. V was cut by 5 bases and J by 3 bases, with 9 bases left in between. This CDR3 is CASRGDFYEQYF. CDR3 bases read: TGTGCCAGCAGGGGGGACTTCTATGAACAGTAC.

As regards this clone: Gene names refer to mouse genes. Coverage ceases 1 residue before the CDR3 finishes, and the germline J gene fills in the end. The V gene is TRBV17, the J gene TRBJ2-2; the D call may be TRBD1 or TRBD2 (5 bases each). V was pared by 3 bases and J by 4 bases, with 9 bases between. Germline assignment: CDR1 MNHDT and CDR2 YYDKIL. The CDR3 is 14 amino acids. CDR3 loop: CASSSRGGTGQLYF. The sequenced CDR3 bases are TGTGCTAGCAGTAGTAGGGGCGGCACCGGGCAGCTCTAC.

The count of this clone is one. Mouse gene names and germline throughout. The sequence runs out 1 residue before the end of the CDR3; the remainder is reconstructed from the germline J gene. This chain connects TRBV3 to TRBJ2-4; 7 positions agree with TRBD1. The germline V gene has CDR1 SNHLY and CDR2 FYNGKV (reference sequence). The CDR3 has 12 amino acids. After removal of 7 bases from V and 5 bases from J, the junction contained 3 bases not matched to a gene. The CDR3 here is CASTRDRNTLYF. The sequenced part of the CDR3 DNA is TGTGCCAGCACTCGGGACAGAAACACCTTGTAC.

Remarks on this clone: The germline and genes are mouse ones. Read sequence stops 1 residue before the CDR3 end, and the germline J gene provides the missing end. The rearrangement uses TRBV13-1 and TRBJ2-7, with 8 positions matching TRBD2. The trim removed 6 bases at V and 2 bases at J, leaving 1 base unmatched. There are 12 residues in the CDR3. Germline CDR1 reads NSHNY; CDR2 reads SYGAGN. CDR3 amino acids: CASTDWAYEQYF. The CDR3 DNA, read in part, is TGTGCCAGCACGGACTGGGCCTATGAACAGTAC.

Points on this clone: Gene names follow the mouse nomenclature. The CDR3 loop is CTCSAQRGGGQRLFF. The CDR3 DNA, read in part, is TGCACCTGCAGTGCACAGAGGGGAGGTGGCCAAAGATTATTT. This rearrangement joins TRBV1 to TRBJ1-4, with a weak D call TRBD1 (5 bases). The read ends 1 residue shy of where the CDR3 ends; the end is completed using the germline J gene. The ends were cut back, 2 bases at V and 9 bases at J, with 16 bases in the middle. Germline assignment: CDR1 NSQYPW and CDR2 LRSPGD (reference sequence). There are 15 residues in the CDR3.

In the case of this clone: Gene names and germline match the mouse. The read stops 1 residue short of the end of the CDR3; the missing end is completed from the germline J gene. This chain links TRBV1 with TRBJ2-1, with 11 bases matching TRBD1. The CDR3 extends over 15 amino acids. CDR1 NSQYPW and CDR2 LRSPGD come from the germline V gene (reference sequence). V shed 2 bases and J 7 bases; nucleotides not matched to a gene: 4. This chain's CDR3 is CTCSASGQGGAEQFF. CDR3 bases read: TGCACCTGCAGTGCATCGGGACAGGGGGGGGCTGAGCAGTTC.

Relative to its sample, this clone is large. Gene and germline names: mouse. The CDR3 DNA, read in part, is TGTGCCAGCAGCTTCGACTGGGGGAATGAACAGTAC. This codes for CASSFDWGNEQY. The whole CDR3 is CASSFDWGNEQYF. This chain joins TRBV3 and TRBJ2-7; 9 nucleotides agree with TRBD2. The read terminates 1 residue before the CDR3 end, so the remaining end is supplied by the germline J gene. Looked up from germline, CDR1 is SNHLY and CDR2 is FYNGKV (reference sequence). J lost 5 bases, V lost 3 bases, and 2 bases had no gene match. This CDR3 region has 13 residues.

Remarks on this clone: Gene names and germline match the mouse. The sequence runs out 1 residue before the end of the CDR3; the remainder is reconstructed from the germline J gene. The V and J genes are TRBV13-2 and TRBJ2-3, with D perhaps being TRBD1 or TRBD2 (7 bases each). The CDR3 has 15 residues. V shed 3 bases and J shed 0 bases, with 11 bases lying between them. Germline CDR1 and CDR2: NNHNN and SYGAGS (reference sequence). The part of the CDR3 DNA that was read is TGTGCCAGCGGTGGCAGGGGGGCTAGTGCAGAAACGCTGTAT. Amino acid sequence: CASGGRGASAETLY. The entire CDR3 protein reads CASGGRGASAETLYF.

Comments on this clone: The germline and genes are mouse ones. The read terminates 1 residue before the CDR3 end, so the remaining end is supplied by the germline J gene. This chain joins TRBV3 and TRBJ1-2; D remains unclear. Germline V gives CDR1 SNHLY, CDR2 FYNGKV (reference sequence). V lost 2 bases to trimming and J lost 0 bases, with 7 bases between them. This CDR3 has 14 residues. The sequenced CDR3 bases are TGTGCCAGCAGCTTATACAATGCAAACTCCGACTACACC. Protein product: CASSLYNANSDYT. The whole CDR3 reads CASSLYNANSDYTF. The full variable domain, in which reference TRBV3 and TRBJ1-2 provide the parts outside the CDR3, is GPKVLQIPSHQIIDMGQMVTLNCDPVSNHLYFYWYKQILGQQMEFLVNFYNGKVMEKSKLFKDQFSVERPDGSYFTLKIQPTALEDSAVYFCASSLYNANSDYTFGSGTRLLVI.

As to this clone: Gene names are the mouse ones. The read falls 1 residue short of the CDR3 end, and the missing part is taken from the germline J gene. The V gene is TRBV13-3, the J gene TRBJ2-5, with D unresolved. The germline V gene has CDR1 NNHDY and CDR2 SYVADS. Trimming pared 1 base from V and 6 bases from J, leaving 3 bases between. This CDR3 spans 11 amino acids. The covered CDR3 bases are TGTGCCAGCAGTGATAGGGACACCCAGTAC. This sequence encodes CASSDRDTQY. The full CDR3 reads CASSDRDTQYF.

As concerns this clone: Gene names denote mouse genes. The read comes to an end 1 residue before the CDR3 does, leaving the germline J gene to fill in the end. This chain connects TRBV2 to TRBJ2-7, with TRBD2 matching 9 bases. CDR3 length: 16 amino acids. After removal of 0 bases from V and 2 bases from J, the junction contained 5 bases not matched to a gene. The germline CDR1 and CDR2 sequences are LGHNA and YSYQKL. CDR3 protein: CASSQDHLGGTYEQYF. Partial CDR3 DNA: TGTGCCAGCAGCCAAGATCACCTGGGGGGGACCTATGAACAGTAC.

This clone was detected only a few times. Germline and genes: mouse. The read halts 1 residue ahead of the CDR3 end, with the missing end drawn from the germline J gene. The chain carries TRBV29 and TRBJ1-1; tentative D call: TRBD1 (5 bases). CDR1 is MSHET, CDR2 SYDVDS, per germline. V was shortened by 2 bases and J by 0 bases, with 7 bases between the two germline ends. The CDR3 length is 14 residues. The sequenced part of the CDR3 DNA is TGTGCTAGCAGTTTAGGCAGGGCAAACACAGAAGTCTTC. Translation: CASSLGRANTEVF. The full CDR3 protein is CASSLGRANTEVFF.

About this clone itself: These gene names are mouse names. CDR3 bases read: TGCACCTGCAGTGCAGGGGAGGGAGAAGTCTTC. Translated: CTCSAGEGEVF. The entire CDR3 protein reads CTCSAGEGEVFF. The chain uses TRBV1 and TRBJ1-1; no firm D call. The read ends 1 residue early relative to the CDR3; the germline J gene fills the gap. The CDR3 loop spans 12 amino acids. Germline CDR1 is NSQYPW and CDR2 is LRSPGD (reference sequence). The germline V and J ends were trimmed by 1 base and 7 bases, with 7 bases remaining between them.

Comments on this clone: Gene names and germline refer to mouse. The read is 1 residue too short to cover the CDR3 end, so that end is filled in from the germline J gene. This sequence joins TRBV21 and TRBJ2-5; D is unresolved. TRBV21 is annotated as an ORF whose role is uncertain. Trimming took off 2 bases at V and 6 bases at J, with 0 bases between the two ends. CDR3 length: 10 residues. CDR3 in amino acids: CASSQDTQYF. CDR3 DNA, as far as it was read: TGTGCTAGCAGTCAAGACACCCAGTAC.

In its sample, this clone was seen a few times. Mouse names are used for the genes. The read comes to an end 1 residue before the CDR3 does, leaving the germline J gene to fill in the end. The J gene is TRBJ1-2, the V gene TRBV2; 7 bases are shared with TRBD1. Looked up from germline, CDR1 is LGHNA and CDR2 is YSYQKL. The length of the CDR3 is 15 residues. With V trimmed by 1 base and J by 4 bases, 6 bases remained unmatched. CDR3: CASSQARQGGSDYTF. Partial CDR3 DNA: TGTGCCAGCAGCCAAGCGCGACAGGGTGGCTCCGACTACACC.

The table lists this clone with a few counts. The gene names given are mouse names. Read sequence stops 1 residue before the CDR3 end, and the germline J gene provides the missing end. The chain combines TRBV1 with TRBJ1-4; 7 bases align to TRBD1. The germline V gene encodes CDR1 NSQYPW and CDR2 LRSPGD (reference sequence). This CDR3 has 15 amino acids. With V trimmed by 3 bases and J by 0 bases, 1 base remained unmatched. The CDR3 is CTCSATGVSNERLFF. The sequenced part of the CDR3 DNA is TGCACCTGCAGTGCCACAGGGGTTTCCAACGAAAGATTATTT. The full variable domain, in which reference TRBV1 and TRBJ1-4 provide the parts outside the CDR3, is VTLLEQNPRWRLVPRGQAVNLRCILKNSQYPWMSWYQQDLQKQLQWLFTLRSPGDKEVKSLPGADYLATRVTDTELRLQVANMSQGRTLYCTCSATGVSNERLFFGHGTKLSVL.

As for this clone: Gene labels here are mouse ones. Read sequence stops 1 residue before the CDR3 end, and the germline J gene provides the missing end. The chain links TRBV17 to TRBJ2-5; 8 nucleotides agree with TRBD2. Per the germline V gene, CDR1 is MNHDT and CDR2 is YYDKIL. V dropped 3 bases and J dropped 3; count of bases not matched to a gene: 2. The CDR3 has 14 residues. CDR3 bases read: TGTGCTAGCAGTAGTAACTGGGGGCAAGACACCCAGTAC. Amino acids: CASSSNWGQDTQY. The CDR3 as a whole reads CASSSNWGQDTQYF.

With regard to this clone: Gene names and germline match the mouse. The CDR3 end lies 1 residue beyond the end of the read and is filled in from the germline J gene. The V gene is TRBV31, the J gene TRBJ2-3, with D possibly being TRBD2 (5 bases). This CDR3 contains 15 residues. Germline V gives CDR1 GKSSPN, CDR2 SITVG. V was clipped by 1 base and J by 0 bases, with 11 bases between them. Partial CDR3 DNA: TGTGCCTGGAGTCCCCACTGGAGTAGTGCAGAAACGCTGTAT. Protein: CAWSPHWSSAETLY. The whole CDR3 reads CAWSPHWSSAETLYF. The whole variable domain, filled in from reference TRBV31 and TRBJ2-3, reads AQTIHQWPVAEIKAVGSPLSLGCTIKGKSSPNLYWYWQATGGTLQQLFYSITVGQVESVVQLNLSASRPKDDQFILSTEKLLLSHSGFYLCAWSPHWSSAETLYFGSGTRLTVL.

This clone was seen only a few times. The germline and genes are mouse ones. The CDR3 is cut off 1 residue early in the read; its end comes from the germline J gene. The J gene is TRBJ2-7, the V gene TRBV4; 10 nucleotides match TRBD2. This CDR3 region has 14 residues. The V gene end was trimmed by 4 bases and the J gene end by 3 bases; junction bases not matched to a gene: 3. In germline, CDR1 is LGHDT, CDR2 YNNKQL (reference sequence). CDR3 bases read: TGTGCCAGCAGCTTAACTGGGGGGGTCTATGAACAGTAC. Its translation: CASSLTGGVYEQY. The entire CDR3 reads CASSLTGGVYEQYF.

This clone qualifies as medium-sized. Any gene name here is a mouse gene name. The CDR3 end lies 1 residue beyond the end of the read and is filled in from the germline J gene. The chain carries TRBV20 and TRBJ2-7; TRBD1 matches at 7 bases. Germline lookup yields CDR1 GFQATS and CDR2 STVNSAI. V was clipped by 3 bases and J by 3 bases; unmatched bases: 5. The CDR3 spans 13 residues. This CDR3 is CGASLGTDYEQYF. The part of the CDR3 DNA that was read is TGTGGTGCTAGCCTCGGGACAGACTATGAACAGTAC.

Notes on this clone: Mouse gene names and germline throughout. The DNA ends 1 residue before the CDR3 does, and the rest of the CDR3 is filled in from the germline J gene. V is TRBV26 and J is TRBJ2-3, with D unclear. V was clipped by 5 bases and J by 0 bases, with 9 bases between them. Germline-derived CDR1 and CDR2 are KGHPV and FQNQEV (reference sequence). The CDR3 runs to 14 residues. The sequenced part of the CDR3 DNA is TGTGCCAGCAGTTCCTTGGACAGTGCAGAAACGCTGTAT. Translation gives CASSSLDSAETLY. The full CDR3 sequence reads CASSSLDSAETLYF.

Concerning this clone: Each gene name is a mouse one. The sequenced CDR3 bases are TGTGCCAGCAGTCTGTATCCACTGGGGGGGGTCCAAGACACCCAGTAC. The encoded protein is CASSLYPLGGVQDTQY. The full CDR3 protein reads CASSLYPLGGVQDTQYF. The chain recombines TRBV24 with TRBJ2-5, with 10 bases matching TRBD2. The sequence runs out 1 residue before the end of the CDR3; the remainder is reconstructed from the germline J gene. CDR1 KGHTA and CDR2 FRNEEI come from the germline V gene. J gave up 2 bases and V 0 bases, and 5 bases lay outside the gene matches. The length of the CDR3 is 17 residues.